This entry features one TCR beta chain sequence. As yet, its antigen is unknown. These data originate in a study of vaccination effects on CD4 cells after COVID-19. For the study at large: From a couple of convalescent patients, samples were taken 16 days and one week before vaccination. Study-wide results and caveats: Newly vaccine-induced clones made up most of the convalescents' post-vaccine spike-reactive clones.

Before any sequencing was done, the ViraFEST assay used viral peptide pools to expand antigen-specific CD4+ T cells. Subsequent to a culture period of less than twelve days, CD4+ T cells were isolated. Confirmation by PCR established that the person had SARS-CoV-2 infection between March and December 2020. PBMC cultures contained about 2 million cells per well, 10 IU/ml IL-2 and roughly 10 ug/ml peptides. The authors exchanged half the medium for IL-2 medium on days 3 and 7. Trimming pared 6 bases from V and 11 bases from J, leaving 17 bases between. The germline V gene has CDR1 LNHDA and CDR2 SQIVND (reference sequence). The CDR3 runs 14 residues. Clones were read by immunoSEQ multiplex PCR, and TCRdb kept only the in-frame ones, dropping some. The table has about 45,000 clones, roughly 65% seen once.

The material sequenced was CD4+ T cells from PBMCs cultured with a peptide pool, taken before COVID-19 vaccination. The sequence was collected from a human donor who had a prior SARS-CoV-2 infection. V is TRBV19 and J is TRBJ1-6, with TRBD1 as a possible D gene (5 bases). This CDR3 is CASSTHVRGTPLHF. The CDR3 DNA follows: TGTGCCAGTAGCACCCACGTGAGGGGTACACCCCTCCACTTT.